This T cell receptor (beta chain) was recorded in a study of blood T cell repertoires in COVID-19. Across the study: Nucleic acid was either cDNA or gDNA, and it came from T cells, B-cell-depleted T cells, or PBMCs.

In germline, CDR1 is LGHDT, CDR2 YNNKEL (reference sequence). V lost 2 bases to trimming and J lost 8 bases, with 9 bases between them. CDR3 length: 12 residues. This clone was observed a single time. How the authors handled the data: Amplification of reference gene primers provided the estimated nucleated cell counts. Sequencing used immunoSEQ multiplex PCR; TCRdb keeps in-frame clones, though not all of them. V, J and clone size derive from that table, while D and trimming were established from the DNA sequence. This repertoire shows around 50,000 clones, approximately 78% found once; its top ten account for more than 7.5%.

The material sequenced was peripheral blood. The clonotype originates from a woman at least 80 years old with acute or convalescent COVID-19. V is TRBV3-1 (or the pseudogene TRBV3-2) and J is TRBJ2-5, with a possible D match to TRBD2 (6 bases). In DNA, the CDR3 is TGTGCCAGCAGCCAACTAGCGATCACCCAGTACTTC. This sequence encodes CASSQLAITQYF.